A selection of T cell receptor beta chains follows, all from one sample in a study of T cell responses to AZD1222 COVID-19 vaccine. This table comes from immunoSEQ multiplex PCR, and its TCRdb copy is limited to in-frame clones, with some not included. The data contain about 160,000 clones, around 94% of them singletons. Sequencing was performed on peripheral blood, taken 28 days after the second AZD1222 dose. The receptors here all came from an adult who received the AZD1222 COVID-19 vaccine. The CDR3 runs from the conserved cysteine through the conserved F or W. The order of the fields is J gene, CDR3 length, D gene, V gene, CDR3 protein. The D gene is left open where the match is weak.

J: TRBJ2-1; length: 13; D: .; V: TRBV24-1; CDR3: CATSDYAPPEQFF
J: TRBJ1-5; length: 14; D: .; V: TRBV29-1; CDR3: CSASRGGDNQPQHF
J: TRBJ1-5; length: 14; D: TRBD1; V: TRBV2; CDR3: CASSESGGLRPQHF
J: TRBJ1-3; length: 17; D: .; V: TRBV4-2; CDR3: CASSQEVGGASGNTIYF
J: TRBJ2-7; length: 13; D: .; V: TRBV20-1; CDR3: CSASAVSSYEQYF
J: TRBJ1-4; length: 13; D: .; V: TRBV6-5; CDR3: CASFQATNEKLFF
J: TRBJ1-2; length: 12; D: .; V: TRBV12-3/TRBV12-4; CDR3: CASSLTGYGYTF
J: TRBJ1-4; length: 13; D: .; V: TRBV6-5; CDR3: CASSYSSGAELFF
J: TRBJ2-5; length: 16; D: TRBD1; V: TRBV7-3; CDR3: CASSWGITGGKETQYF
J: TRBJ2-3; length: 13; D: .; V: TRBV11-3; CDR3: CASSHDDSREQYF
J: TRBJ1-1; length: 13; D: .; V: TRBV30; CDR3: CAWSRGLVTEAFF
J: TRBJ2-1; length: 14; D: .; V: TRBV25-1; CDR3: CASSELVGSNEQFF
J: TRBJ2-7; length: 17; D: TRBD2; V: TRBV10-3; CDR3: CAISEGGSFRKTYEQYF
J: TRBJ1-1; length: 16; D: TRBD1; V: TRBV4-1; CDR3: CASSQPRTGMNTEAFF
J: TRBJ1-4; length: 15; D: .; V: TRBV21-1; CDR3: CASCAQGATNEKLFF
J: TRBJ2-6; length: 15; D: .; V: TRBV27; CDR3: CASRSPSSGANVLTF
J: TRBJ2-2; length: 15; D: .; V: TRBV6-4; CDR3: CASSDFGGGAGELFF
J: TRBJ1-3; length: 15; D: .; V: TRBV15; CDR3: CATSRDHGGGNTIYF
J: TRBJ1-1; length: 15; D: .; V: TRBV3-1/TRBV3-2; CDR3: CASSPPGGWYTEAFF
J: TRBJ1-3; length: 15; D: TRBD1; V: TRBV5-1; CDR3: CASRQGQPTGNTIYF
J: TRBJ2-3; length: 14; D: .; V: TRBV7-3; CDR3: CASSLGSYTDTQYF
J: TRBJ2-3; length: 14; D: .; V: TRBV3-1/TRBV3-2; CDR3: CASSQDLAQDTQYF
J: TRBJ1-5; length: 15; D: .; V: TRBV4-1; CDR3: CASSHTAPWNQPQHF
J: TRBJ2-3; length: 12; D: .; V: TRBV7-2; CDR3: CASSLRADTQYF
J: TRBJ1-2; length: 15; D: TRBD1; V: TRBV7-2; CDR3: CASSLFGQGYDGYTF
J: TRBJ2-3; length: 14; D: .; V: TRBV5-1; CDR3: CASRRAESTDTQYF
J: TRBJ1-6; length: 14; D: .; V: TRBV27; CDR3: CASSLWALNSPLHF
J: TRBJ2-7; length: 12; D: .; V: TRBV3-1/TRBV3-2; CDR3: CASSGVGYEQYF